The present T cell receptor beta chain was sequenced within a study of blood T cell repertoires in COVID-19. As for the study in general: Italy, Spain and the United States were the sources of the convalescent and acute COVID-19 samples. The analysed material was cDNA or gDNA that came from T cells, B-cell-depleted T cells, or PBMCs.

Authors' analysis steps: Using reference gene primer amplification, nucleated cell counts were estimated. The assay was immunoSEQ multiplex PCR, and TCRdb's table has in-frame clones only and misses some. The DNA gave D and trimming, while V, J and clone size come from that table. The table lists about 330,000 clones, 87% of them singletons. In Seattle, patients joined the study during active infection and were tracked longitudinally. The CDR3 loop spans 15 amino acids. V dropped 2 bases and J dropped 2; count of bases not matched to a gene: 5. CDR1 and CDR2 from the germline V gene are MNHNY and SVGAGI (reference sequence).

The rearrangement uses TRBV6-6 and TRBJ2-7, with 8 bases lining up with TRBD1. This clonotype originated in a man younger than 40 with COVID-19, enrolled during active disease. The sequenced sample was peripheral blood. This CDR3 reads CASSYPGTGAYEQYF. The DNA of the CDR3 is TGTGCCAGCAGTTACCCCGGGACAGGCGCCTACGAGCAGTACTTC.